The text below deals with one TCR beta chain. The data derive from a study of OX40 agonist ivuxolimab in advanced cancers. V lost 5 bases and J 4 bases, leaving 14 bases between the germline ends. CDR1 is LGHNA, CDR2 YSLEER, per germline. The CDR3 sequence is 15 residues long. Clones were sequenced by immunoSEQ multiplex PCR, and TCRdb holds only the in-frame ones, with some missing. Found here are tens of thousands of clones, around 77% of them singletons; the top ten hold about 19%. The receptor was derived from an adult with an advanced solid tumor such as melanoma, head and neck, liver or kidney cancer. The chain links TRBV4-3 to TRBJ2-2; TRBD1 is a possible D gene (6 bases). This specimen consisted of CD4+ or CD8+ T cells sorted from blood, obtained in a trial of the OX40 agonist ivuxolimab. The CDR3 DNA follows: TGCGCCAGCAGCTACGCAGGGGTTAGCACCGGGGAGCTGTTTTTT. Translating gives CASSYAGVSTGELFF.